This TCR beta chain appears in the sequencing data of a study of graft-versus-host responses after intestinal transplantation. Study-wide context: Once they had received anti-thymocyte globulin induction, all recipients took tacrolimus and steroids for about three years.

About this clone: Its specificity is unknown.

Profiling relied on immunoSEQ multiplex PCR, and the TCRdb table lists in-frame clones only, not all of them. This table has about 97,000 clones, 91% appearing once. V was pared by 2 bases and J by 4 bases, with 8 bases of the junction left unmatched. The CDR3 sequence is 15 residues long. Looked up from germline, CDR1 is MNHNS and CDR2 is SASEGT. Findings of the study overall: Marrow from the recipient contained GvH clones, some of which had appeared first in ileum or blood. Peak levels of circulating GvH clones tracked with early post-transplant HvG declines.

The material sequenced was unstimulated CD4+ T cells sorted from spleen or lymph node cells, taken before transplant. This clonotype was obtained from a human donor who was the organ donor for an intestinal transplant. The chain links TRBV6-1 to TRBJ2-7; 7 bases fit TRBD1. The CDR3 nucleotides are TGTGCCAGCAGTGAACGAAGGGGGCTGGGTTACGAGCAGTACTTC. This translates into CASSERRGLGYEQYF.